Presented here are 3 T cell receptor beta chains from one specimen sequenced in a study of radiotherapy plus CTLA-4 blockade in lung cancer (dated by TCRdb to the late 2010s). Receptors were amplified or captured by the immunoSEQ multiplex PCR assay. This immuneACCESS table, as held by TCRdb, lists in-frame sequences with V and J called but not all clones. Of the missing ones, under half trace to an unresolved V gene in checked studies; the others have no known cause. The sample table holds 65,000 to 90,000 clones, of which roughly 87% were seen once. The biggest ten clones account for 40% of the sample. Here the sequenced sample was peripheral blood, taken from a patient treated with radiotherapy plus ipilimumab. The source is a human donor with non-small cell lung cancer that progressed on radiotherapy plus ipilimumab.

This chain links TRBV27 with TRBJ2-5; D perhaps matches TRBD1 (6 bases). Looked up from germline, CDR1 is MNHEY and CDR2 is SMNVEV (reference sequence). With 3 bases removed from V and 5 bases from J, the gap between germline ends came to 10 bases. There are 13 residues in the CDR3. This CDR3 is CASSFTGWETQYF. For the CDR3, the DNA is TGTGCCAGCAGTTTTACAGGGTGGGAGACCCAGTACTTC.

The rearrangement uses TRBV7-8 and TRBJ2-3; D gene uncertain. Trimming shortened V by 2 bases and J by 5 bases, and 2 bases separated the two germline ends. Germline V lookup: CDR1 SGHVS, CDR2 FQNEAQ. CDR3 size: 11 residues. The CDR3 loop reads CASSLLDTQYF. In nucleotides, the CDR3 is TGTGCCAGCAGCTTACTAGATACGCAGTATTTT.

The rearrangement uses TRBV29-1 and TRBJ1-5; 11 nucleotides match TRBD1. This CDR3 comprises 14 residues. Germline values: CDR1 SQVTM, CDR2 ANQGSEA. The V and J ends lost 6 bases and 3 bases, in that order; junction bases with no gene match: 4. The CDR3 spells CSVGQGALNQPQHF. The CDR3 region has the DNA TGCAGCGTCGGACAGGGGGCCCTCAATCAGCCCCAGCATTTT.